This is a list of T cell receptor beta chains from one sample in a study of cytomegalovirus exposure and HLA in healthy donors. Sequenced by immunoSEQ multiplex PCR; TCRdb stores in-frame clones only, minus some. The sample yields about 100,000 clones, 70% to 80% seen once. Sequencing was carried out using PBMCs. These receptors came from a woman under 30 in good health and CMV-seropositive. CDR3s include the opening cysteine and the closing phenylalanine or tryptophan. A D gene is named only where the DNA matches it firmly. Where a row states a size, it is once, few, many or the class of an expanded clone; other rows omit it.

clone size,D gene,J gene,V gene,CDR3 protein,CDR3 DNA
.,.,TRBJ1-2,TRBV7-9,CASSLGNNYGYTF,TGTGCCAGCAGCTTAGGTAATAACTATGGCTACACCTTC
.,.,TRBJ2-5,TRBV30,CAWSRREGETQYF,TGTGCCTGGAGTAGGAGAGAGGGAGAGACCCAGTACTTC
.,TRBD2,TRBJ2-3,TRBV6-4,CASSPTSGRVTDTQYF,TGTGCCAGCAGTCCGACTAGCGGGAGGGTGACAGATACGCAGTATTTT
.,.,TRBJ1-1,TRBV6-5,CASSYPSLEGNTEAFF,TGTGCCAGCAGTTACCCGTCGTTGGAGGGGAACACTGAAGCTTTCTTT
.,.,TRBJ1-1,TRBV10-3,CAISGGGRTEAFF,TGTGCCATCAGTGGCGGGGGTAGGACTGAAGCTTTCTTT
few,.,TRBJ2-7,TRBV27,CASSLSSGTPRQEQYF,TGTGCCAGCAGTTTATCTTCCGGGACTCCTAGGCAGGAGCAGTACTTC
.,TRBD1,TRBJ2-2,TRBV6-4,CASSDRVRTGITGELFF,TGTGCCAGCAGTGACAGGGTTCGGACAGGGATAACCGGGGAGCTGTTTTTT
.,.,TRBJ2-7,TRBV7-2,CASSRSIEQYF,TGTGCCAGCAGCCGTTCGATCGAGCAGTACTTC
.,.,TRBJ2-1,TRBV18,CASSMPGKTEQFF,TGTGCCAGCTCTATGCCGGGGAAGACCGAGCAGTTCTTC
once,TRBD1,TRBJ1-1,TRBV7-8,CASSPRRGRTTEAFF,TGTGCCAGCAGCCCCAGGAGGGGGCGAACGACTGAAGCTTTCTTT
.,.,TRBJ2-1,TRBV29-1,CSAAPSGTRDNEQFF,TGCAGCGCTGCACCTTCCGGGACACGAGACAATGAGCAGTTCTTC
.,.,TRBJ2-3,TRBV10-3,CAISESNERGNTQYF,TGTGCCATCAGTGAGTCGAACGAACGAGGGAATACGCAGTATTTT
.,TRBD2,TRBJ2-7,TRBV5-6,CASSVGLAEKYF,TGTGCCAGCAGCGTGGGACTAGCGGAGAAGTACTTC
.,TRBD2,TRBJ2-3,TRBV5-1,CASSISFFSGSGTDTQYF,TGCGCCAGCAGCATATCATTCTTTAGCGGGAGCGGCACAGATACGCAGTATTTT
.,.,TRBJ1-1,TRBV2,CASSKRTPRVGEAFF,TGTGCCAGCAGCAAAAGGACACCCAGAGTGGGTGAAGCTTTCTTT
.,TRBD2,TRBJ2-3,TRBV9,CASSVGSGRGGQYF,TGTGCCAGCAGCGTTGGTAGCGGGAGGGGCGGGCAGTATTTT
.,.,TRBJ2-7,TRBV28,CASSFRNEQYF,TGTGCCAGCAGCTTTCGCAACGAGCAGTACTTC
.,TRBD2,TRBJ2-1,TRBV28,CASLYSGARDEQFF,TGTGCCAGCCTTTATAGCGGGGCAAGGGATGAGCAGTTCTTC
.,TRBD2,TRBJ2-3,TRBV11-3,CASSLDPRGDTDTQYF,TGTGCCAGCAGCTTAGACCCGCGGGGGGACACAGATACGCAGTATTTT
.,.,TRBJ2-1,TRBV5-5,CASSLQTSYNEQFF,TGTGCCAGCAGCTTGCAGACATCCTACAATGAGCAGTTCTTC
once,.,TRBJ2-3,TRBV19,CASSPGTRVSVDTQYF,TGTGCCAGTAGCCCCGGAACGCGGGTGTCGGTAGATACGCAGTATTTT
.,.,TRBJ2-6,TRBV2,CASSATSGANVLTF,TGTGCCAGCAGTGCAACTTCTGGGGCCAACGTCCTGACTTTC
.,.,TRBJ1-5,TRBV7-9,CSSSFGSQPQHF,TGTTCCAGCAGCTTTGGGAGTCAGCCCCAGCATTTT
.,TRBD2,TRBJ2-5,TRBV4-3,CASSQDRGGGGETQYF,TGCGCCAGCAGCCAAGATCGGGGGGGAGGGGGAGAGACCCAGTACTTC
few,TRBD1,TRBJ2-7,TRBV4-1,CASSQDHGTGGYLGEQYF,TGCGCCAGCAGCCAAGATCATGGGACAGGTGGCTATCTGGGCGAGCAGTACTTC
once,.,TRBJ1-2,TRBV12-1,CASSILGRQCYGYTF,TGTGCCAGCAGCATCCTGGGGAGGCAATGCTATGGCTACACCTTC
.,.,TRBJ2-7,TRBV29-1,CSVRGSDYEQYF,TGCAGCGTTCGGGGTAGCGACTACGAGCAGTACTTC
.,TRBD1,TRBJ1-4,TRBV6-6,CASSLPGQGREKLFF,TGTGCCAGCAGTTTACCGGGACAGGGTCGTGAAAAACTGTTTTTT
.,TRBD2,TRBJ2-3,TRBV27,CASSLPPWTSGSSTDTQYF,TGTGCCAGCAGTTTACCCCCGTGGACTAGCGGTTCTAGCACAGATACGCAGTATTTT
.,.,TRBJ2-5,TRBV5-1,CASRVSEAQETQYF,TGCGCCAGCAGAGTTTCCGAAGCCCAAGAGACCCAGTACTTC
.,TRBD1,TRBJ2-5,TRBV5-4,CASSRRGLAEETQYF,TGTGCCAGCAGCCGCAGGGGGCTAGCCGAAGAGACCCAGTACTTC
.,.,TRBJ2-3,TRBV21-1,CASSNRLGSGRSDTQYF,TGTGCCAGCAGCAACCGATTGGGTAGCGGGAGATCAGATACGCAGTATTTT